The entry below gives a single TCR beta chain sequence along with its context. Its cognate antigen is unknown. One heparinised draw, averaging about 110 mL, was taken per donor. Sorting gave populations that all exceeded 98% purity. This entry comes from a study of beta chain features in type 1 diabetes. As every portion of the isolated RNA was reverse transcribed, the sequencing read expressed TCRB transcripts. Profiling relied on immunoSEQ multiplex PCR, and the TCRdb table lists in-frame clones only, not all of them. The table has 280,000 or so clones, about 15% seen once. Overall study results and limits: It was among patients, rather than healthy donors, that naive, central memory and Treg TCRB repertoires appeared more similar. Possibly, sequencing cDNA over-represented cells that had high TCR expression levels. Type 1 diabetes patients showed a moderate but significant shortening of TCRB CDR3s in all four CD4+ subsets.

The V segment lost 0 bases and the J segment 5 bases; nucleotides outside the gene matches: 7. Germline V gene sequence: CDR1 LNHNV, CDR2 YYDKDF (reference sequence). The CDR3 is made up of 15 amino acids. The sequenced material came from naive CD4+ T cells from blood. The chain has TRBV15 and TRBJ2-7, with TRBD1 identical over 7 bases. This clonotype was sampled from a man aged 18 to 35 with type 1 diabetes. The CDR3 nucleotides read TGTGCCACCAGCAGAGATCAAGGGGGCGCAGACGAGCAGTACTTC. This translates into CATSRDQGGADEQYF. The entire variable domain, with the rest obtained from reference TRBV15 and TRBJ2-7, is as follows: DAMVIQNPRYQVTQFGKPVTLSCSQTLNHNVMYWYQQKSSQAPKLLFHYYDKDFNNEADTPDNFQSRRPNTSFCFLDIRSPGLGDTAMYLCATSRDQGGADEQYFGPGTRLTVT.